This TCR beta chain was recovered during a study of metastatic and nonmetastatic thyroid tumors. This clone counts as medium-sized. The entire patient cohort was treatment-naive prior to thyroid surgery. MiXCR reprocessed the PCR reads for TCRdb. The sample shows roughly 10,000 clones, roughly 30% of them seen only once. The germline gives CDR1 SNHLY, CDR2 FYNNEI. The CDR3 runs to 15 residues. The ends lost 2 bases at V and 6 bases at J; junction bases unmatched: 7. Sequencing input: tumor tissue. The receptor was isolated from a female donor with papillary thyroid cancer or a benign thyroid nodule (not recorded which). Some clones in this sample may be carry-over from other donors' samples. This chain joins TRBV2 and TRBJ1-1, with 9 bases matching TRBD1. This chain's CDR3 is CASSESDRGYPEAFF. CDR3 nucleotides: TGTGCCAGCAGTGAATCAGACAGGGGGTATCCTGAAGCTTTCTTT.